The TCR beta chain described here comes from a study of early T cells in non-severe SARS-CoV-2 infection. Findings and caveats of the study: Matching against VDJdb likely underestimated virus-specific expansions, favoring anti-spike CD8.

Comment on this clonotype: Its antigen remains unknown.

V was clipped by 5 bases and J by 4 bases, with 16 bases between them. Germline-derived CDR1 and CDR2 are MNHNY and SVGAGI (reference sequence). The CDR3 runs to 15 residues. Each CDR3 protein is one row after TCRdb ran MiXCR on the 5' RACE reads. The sample contains more than 55,000 distinct CDR3 sequences, roughly 4.6% of which appear only once. This receptor was obtained from an adult who was a healthcare worker with PCR-confirmed SARS-CoV-2 infection or an uninfected control (not recorded which). The donor label of this sample is uncertain. The sequenced sample was whole blood, obtained at baseline. The rearrangement links TRBV6-6 to TRBJ2-3; a weak D match, TRBD2 (6 bases). CDR3 protein: CASSPREFVADTQYF. The CDR3, as DNA: TGTGCCAGCAGTCCCCGGGAGTTTGTGGCAGATACGCAGTATTTT.